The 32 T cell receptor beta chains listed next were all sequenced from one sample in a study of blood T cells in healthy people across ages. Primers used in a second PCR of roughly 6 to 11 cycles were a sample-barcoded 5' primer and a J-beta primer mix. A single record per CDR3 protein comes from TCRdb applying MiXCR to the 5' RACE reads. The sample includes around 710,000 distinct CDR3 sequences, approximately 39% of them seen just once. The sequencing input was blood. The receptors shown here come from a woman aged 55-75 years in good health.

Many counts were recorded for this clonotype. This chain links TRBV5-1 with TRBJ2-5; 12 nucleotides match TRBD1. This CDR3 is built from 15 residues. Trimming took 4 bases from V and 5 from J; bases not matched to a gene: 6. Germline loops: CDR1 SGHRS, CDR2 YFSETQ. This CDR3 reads CASSGGTGGEETQYF. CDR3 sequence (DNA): TGCGCCAGCAGCGGTGGGACAGGGGGCGAGGAGACCCAGTACTTC.

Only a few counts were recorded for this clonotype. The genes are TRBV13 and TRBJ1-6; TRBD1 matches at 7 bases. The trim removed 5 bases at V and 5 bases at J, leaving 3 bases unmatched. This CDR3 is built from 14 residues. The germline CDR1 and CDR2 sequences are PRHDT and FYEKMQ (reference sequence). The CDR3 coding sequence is TGTGCCAGCAGCCATGGGACAGATAATTCACCCCTCCACTTT. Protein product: CASSHGTDNSPLHF.

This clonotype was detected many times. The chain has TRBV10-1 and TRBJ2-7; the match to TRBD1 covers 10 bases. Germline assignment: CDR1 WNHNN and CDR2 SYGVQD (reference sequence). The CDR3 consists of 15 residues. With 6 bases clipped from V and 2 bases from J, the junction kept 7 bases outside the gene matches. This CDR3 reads CASSPGTGAAYEQYF. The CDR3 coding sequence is TGCGCCAGCAGCCCCGGGACAGGGGCGGCCTACGAGCAGTACTTC.

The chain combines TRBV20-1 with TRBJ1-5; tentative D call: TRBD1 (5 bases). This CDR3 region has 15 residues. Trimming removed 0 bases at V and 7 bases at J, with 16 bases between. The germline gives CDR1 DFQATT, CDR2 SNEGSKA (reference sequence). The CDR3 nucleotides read TGCAGTGCTAGAGATGGGGCAGGGCGGAGGCAGCCCCAGCATTTT. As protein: CSARDGAGRRQPQHF.

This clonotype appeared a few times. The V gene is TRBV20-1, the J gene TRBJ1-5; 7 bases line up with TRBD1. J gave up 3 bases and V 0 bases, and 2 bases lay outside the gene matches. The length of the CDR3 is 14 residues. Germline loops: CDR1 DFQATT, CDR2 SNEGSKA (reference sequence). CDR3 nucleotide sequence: TGCAGTGCTAGAGAACAGGGGCCCAATCAGCCCCAGCATTTT. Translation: CSAREQGPNQPQHF.

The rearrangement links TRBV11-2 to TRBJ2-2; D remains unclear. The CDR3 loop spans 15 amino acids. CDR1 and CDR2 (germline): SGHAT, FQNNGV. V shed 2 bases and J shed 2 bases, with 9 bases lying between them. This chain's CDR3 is CASSLLRSNTGELFF. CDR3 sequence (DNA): TGTGCCAGCAGCTTACTGCGCAGCAACACCGGGGAGCTGTTTTTT.

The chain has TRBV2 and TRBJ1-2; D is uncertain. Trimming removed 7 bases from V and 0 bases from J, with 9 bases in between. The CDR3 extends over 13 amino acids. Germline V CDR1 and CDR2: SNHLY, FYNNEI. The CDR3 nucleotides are TGTGCCAGCACCGGTCAGTCTAACTATGGCTACACCTTC. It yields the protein CASTGQSNYGYTF.

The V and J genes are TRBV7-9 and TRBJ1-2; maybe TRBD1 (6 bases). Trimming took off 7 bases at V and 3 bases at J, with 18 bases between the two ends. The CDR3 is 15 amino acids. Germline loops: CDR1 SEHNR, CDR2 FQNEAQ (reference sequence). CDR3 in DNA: TGTGCCAGCATCGAAGACGGGGGCGCGGACTATGGCTACACCTTC. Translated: CASIEDGGADYGYTF.

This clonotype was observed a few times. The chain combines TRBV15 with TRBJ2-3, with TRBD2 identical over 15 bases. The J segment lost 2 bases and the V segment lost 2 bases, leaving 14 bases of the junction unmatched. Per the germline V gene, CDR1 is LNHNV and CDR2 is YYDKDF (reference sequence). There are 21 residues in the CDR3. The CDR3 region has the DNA TGTGCCACCAGCAGACACCACTCCGGGACTAGCGGGGGGCACTCCACAGATACGCAGTATTTT. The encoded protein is CATSRHHSGTSGGHSTDTQYF.

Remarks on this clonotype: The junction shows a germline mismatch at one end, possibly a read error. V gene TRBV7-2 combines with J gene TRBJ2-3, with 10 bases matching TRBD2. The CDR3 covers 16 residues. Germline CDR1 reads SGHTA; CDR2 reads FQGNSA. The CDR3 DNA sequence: TGTGCCAGCAGCTCCCAGCGGGAGGGATGGACAGGTACGCAGTATTTT. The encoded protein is CASSSQREGWTGTQYF.

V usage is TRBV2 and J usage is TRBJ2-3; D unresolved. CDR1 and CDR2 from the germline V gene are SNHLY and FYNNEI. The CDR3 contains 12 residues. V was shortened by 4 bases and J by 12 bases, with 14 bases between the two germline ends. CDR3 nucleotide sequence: TGTGCCAGCAGTGGTTCCGGCGGACCCCAGTATTTT. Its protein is CASSGSGGPQYF.

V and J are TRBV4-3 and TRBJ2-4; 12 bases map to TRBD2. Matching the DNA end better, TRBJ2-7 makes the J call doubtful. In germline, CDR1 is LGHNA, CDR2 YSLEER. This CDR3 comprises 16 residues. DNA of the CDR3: TGCGCCAGCAGCCGAGATGGACTAGCGGGGCGAGACGAGCAGTACTTC. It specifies CASSRDGLAGRDEQYF.

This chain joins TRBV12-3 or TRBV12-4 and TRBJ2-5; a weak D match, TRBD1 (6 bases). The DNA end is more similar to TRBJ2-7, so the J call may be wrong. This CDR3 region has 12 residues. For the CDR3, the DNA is TGTGCCAACAGGGATAAGGCCTACGAGCAGTACTTC. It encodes CANRDKAYEQYF.

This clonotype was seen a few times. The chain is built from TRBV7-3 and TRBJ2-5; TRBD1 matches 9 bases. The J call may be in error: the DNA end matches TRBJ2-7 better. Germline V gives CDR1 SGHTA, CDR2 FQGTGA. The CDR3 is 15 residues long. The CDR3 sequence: CASSLTGQGLSEQYF. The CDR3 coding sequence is TGTGCCAGCAGCTTAACCGGACAGGGGTTGAGCGAGCAGTACTTC.

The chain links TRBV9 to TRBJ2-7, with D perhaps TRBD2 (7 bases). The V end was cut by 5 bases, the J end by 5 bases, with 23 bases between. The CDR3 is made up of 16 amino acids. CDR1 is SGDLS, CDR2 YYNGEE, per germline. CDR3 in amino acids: CASSSFGAGGANEQYF. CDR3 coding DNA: TGTGCCAGCAGTTCGTTCGGGGCTGGGGGGGCGAACGAGCAGTACTTC.

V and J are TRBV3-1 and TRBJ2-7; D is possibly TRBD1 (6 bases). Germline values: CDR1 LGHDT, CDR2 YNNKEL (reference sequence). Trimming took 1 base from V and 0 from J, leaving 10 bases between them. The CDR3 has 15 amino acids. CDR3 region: CASSQGAGDSYEQYF. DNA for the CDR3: TGTGCCAGCAGCCAAGGGGCAGGGGACTCCTACGAGCAGTACTTC.

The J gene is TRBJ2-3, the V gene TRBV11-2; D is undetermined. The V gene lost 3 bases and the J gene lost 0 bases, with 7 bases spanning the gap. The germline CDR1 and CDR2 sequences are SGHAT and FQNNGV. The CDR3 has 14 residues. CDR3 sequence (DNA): TGTGCCAGCAGCTTTAAGGCTAGCACAGATACGCAGTATTTT. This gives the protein CASSFKASTDTQYF.

The CDR3 sequence is CASSYSISVSYYEQYF. DNA for the CDR3: TGTGCCAGCAGTTACTCGATTTCGGTTTCCTACTACGAGCAGTACTTC. This chain uses TRBV6-5 with TRBJ2-7; D call uncertain. In germline, CDR1 is MNHEY, CDR2 SVGAGI. The CDR3 totals 16 residues. V was trimmed by 0 bases and J by 3 bases, leaving 15 bases between them.

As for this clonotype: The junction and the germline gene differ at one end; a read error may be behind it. CDR3 DNA: TGTGACAGCAGCTGGGGGCAGGGAGGCAATCAGCCCCAGCATTTT. Protein: CDSSWGQGGNQPQHF. V and J are TRBV7-2 and TRBJ1-5; D possibly corresponds to TRBD1 (6 bases). This CDR3 contains 15 residues. From germline, CDR1 is SGHTA and CDR2 FQGNSA.

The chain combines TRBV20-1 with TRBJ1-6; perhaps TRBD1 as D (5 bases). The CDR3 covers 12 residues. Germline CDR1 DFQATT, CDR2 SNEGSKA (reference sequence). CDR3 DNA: TGCAGCCAGGGACGGCCTAATTCACCCCTCCACTTT. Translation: CSQGRPNSPLHF.

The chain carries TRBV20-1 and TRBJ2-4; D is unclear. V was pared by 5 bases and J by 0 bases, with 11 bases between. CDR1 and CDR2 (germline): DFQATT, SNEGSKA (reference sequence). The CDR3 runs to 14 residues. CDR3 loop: CSAPATIAKNIQYF. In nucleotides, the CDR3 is TGCAGTGCTCCAGCAACGATAGCCAAAAACATTCAGTACTTC.

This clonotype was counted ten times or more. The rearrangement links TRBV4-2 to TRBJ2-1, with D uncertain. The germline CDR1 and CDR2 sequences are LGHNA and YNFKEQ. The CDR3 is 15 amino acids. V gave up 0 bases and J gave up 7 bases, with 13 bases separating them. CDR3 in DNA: TGTGCCAGCAGCCAAGATCTGGGCGACCCGAATGAGCAGTTCTTC. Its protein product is CASSQDLGDPNEQFF.

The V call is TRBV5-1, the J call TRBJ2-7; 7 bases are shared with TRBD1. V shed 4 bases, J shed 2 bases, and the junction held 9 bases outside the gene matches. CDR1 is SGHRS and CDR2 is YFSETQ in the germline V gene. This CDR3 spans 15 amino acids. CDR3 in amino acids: CASSIGTANTYEQYF. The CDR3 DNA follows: TGCGCCAGCAGCATCGGGACAGCGAACACCTACGAGCAGTACTTC.

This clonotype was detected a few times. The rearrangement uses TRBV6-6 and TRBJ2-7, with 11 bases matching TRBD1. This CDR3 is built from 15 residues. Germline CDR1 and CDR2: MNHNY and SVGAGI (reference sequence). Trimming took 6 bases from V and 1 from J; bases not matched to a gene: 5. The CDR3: CASRAGTGGSYEQYF. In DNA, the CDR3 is TGTGCCAGCAGAGCCGGGACAGGGGGGTCCTACGAGCAGTACTTC.

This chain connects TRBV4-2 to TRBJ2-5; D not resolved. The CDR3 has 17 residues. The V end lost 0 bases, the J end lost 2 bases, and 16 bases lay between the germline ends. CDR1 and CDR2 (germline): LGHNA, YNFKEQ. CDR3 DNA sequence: TGTGCCAGCAGCCAAGATCATGGCAGCGTTATTCAAGAGACCCAGTACTTC. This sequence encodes CASSQDHGSVIQETQYF.

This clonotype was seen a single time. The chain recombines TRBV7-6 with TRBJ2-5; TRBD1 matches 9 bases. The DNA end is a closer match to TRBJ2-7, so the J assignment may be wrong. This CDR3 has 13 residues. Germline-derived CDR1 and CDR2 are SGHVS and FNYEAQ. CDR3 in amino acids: CASSKQGAGEQYF. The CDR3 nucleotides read TGTGCCAGCAGCAAACAGGGGGCAGGCGAGCAGTACTTC.

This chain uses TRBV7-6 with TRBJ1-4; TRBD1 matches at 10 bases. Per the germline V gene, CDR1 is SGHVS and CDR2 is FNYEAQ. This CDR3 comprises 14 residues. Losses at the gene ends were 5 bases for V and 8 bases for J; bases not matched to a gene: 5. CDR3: CASSQRTGGEKLFF. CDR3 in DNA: TGTGCCAGCAGCCAACGGACAGGGGGAGAAAAACTGTTTTTT. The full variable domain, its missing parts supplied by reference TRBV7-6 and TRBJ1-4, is GAGVSQSPRYKVTKRGQDVALRCDPISGHVSLYWYRQALGQGPEFLTYFNYEAQQDKSGLPNDRFSAERPEGSISTLTIQRTEQRDSAMYRCASSQRTGGEKLFFGSGTQLSVL.

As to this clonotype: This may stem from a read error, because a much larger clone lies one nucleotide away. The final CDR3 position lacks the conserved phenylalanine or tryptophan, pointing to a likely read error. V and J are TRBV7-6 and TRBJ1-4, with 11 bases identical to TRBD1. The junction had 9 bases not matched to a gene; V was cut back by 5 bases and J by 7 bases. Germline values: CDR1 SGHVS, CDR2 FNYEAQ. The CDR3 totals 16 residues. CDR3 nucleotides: TGTGCCAGCAGCCAAAGGATGGGGACAGGGGGTGAAAAACTGTTTTTA. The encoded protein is CASSQRMGTGGEKLFL.

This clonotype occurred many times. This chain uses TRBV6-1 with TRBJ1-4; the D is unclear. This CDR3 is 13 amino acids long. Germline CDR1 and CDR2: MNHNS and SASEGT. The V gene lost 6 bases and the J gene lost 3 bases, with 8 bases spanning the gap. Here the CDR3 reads CASSWTANEKLFF. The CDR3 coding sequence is TGTGCCAGCAGCTGGACGGCTAATGAAAAACTGTTTTTT.

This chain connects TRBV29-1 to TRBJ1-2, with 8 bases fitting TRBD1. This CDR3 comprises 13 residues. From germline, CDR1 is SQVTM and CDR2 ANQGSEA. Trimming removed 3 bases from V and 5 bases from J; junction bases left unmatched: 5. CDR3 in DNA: TGCAGCGTTGAGGAACAGGGGGGATATGGCTACACCTTC. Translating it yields CSVEEQGGYGYTF.

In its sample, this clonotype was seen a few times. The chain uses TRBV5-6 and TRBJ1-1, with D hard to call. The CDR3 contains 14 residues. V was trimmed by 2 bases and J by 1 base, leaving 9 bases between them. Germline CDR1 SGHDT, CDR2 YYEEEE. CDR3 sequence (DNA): TGTGCCAGCAGCTTCGGACTGAAGAACACTGAAGCTTTCTTT. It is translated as CASSFGLKNTEAFF. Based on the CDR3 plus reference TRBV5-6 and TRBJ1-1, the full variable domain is DAGVTQSPTHLIKTRGQQVTLRCSPKSGHDTVSWYQQALGQGPQFIFQYYEEEERQRGNFPDRFSGHQFPNYSSELNVNALLLGDSALYLCASSFGLKNTEAFFGQGTRLTVV.

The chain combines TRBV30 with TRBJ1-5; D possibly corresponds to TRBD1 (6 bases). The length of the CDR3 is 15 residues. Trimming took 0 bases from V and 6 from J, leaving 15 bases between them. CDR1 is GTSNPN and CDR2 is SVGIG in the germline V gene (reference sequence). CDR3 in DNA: TGTGCCTGGAGTGTAAAAGGGGGGGAAGGTCAGCCCCAGCATTTT. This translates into CAWSVKGGEGQPQHF. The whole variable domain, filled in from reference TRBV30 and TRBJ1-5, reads SQTIHQWPATLVQPVGSPLSLECTVEGTSNPNLYWYRQAAGRGLQLLFYSVGIGQISSEVPQNLSASRPQDRQFILSSKKLLLSDSGFYLCAWSVKGGEGQPQHFGDGTRLSIL.